These 5 T cell receptor beta chains share one sample of origin, sequenced in a study of persistence of HIV-infected CD4 T cells. The stimulus was an HIV-1 Gag 15-mer peptide pool, 0.9 to 1 ug/peptide/mL. Memory cells lacking CD40L and CD69 with high CD45RO were sorted. This was the immunoSEQ version 4 assay in survey mode. Sequencing used immunoSEQ multiplex PCR; TCRdb keeps in-frame clones, though not all of them. The sample contains more than 30,000 clones, around 82% of which appear only once. Antigen specificity for these receptors is unknown. The specimen comprised CD4+ T cells sorted from PBMCs after approximately 20-hour stimulation, sampled from a patient who received antiretroviral therapy. The receptors originated from an adult woman with HIV who was CMV-seropositive.

The chain uses TRBV6-5 and TRBJ1-1, with D uncertain. CDR3 size: 13 residues. V lost 4 bases to trimming and J lost 3 bases, with 9 bases between them. Germline values: CDR1 MNHEY, CDR2 SVGAGI. Here the CDR3 DNA reads TGTGCCAGCAGTTTTCGAAGTGACACTGAAGCTTTCTTT. It translates to CASSFRSDTEAFF.

This clone was picked up one time. This chain uses TRBV7-3 with TRBJ2-1; 8 nucleotides align to TRBD2. Germline loops: CDR1 SGHTA, CDR2 FQGTGA. The trim removed 4 bases at V and 4 bases at J, leaving 12 bases unmatched. This CDR3 is built from 17 residues. The CDR3 coding sequence is TGTGCCAGCAGCTCCGGGGGGGGCGTAAGCTCGTACAATGAGCAGTTCTTC. It is translated as CASSSGGGVSSYNEQFF.

Only a few counts were recorded for this clone. V gene TRBV30 combines with J gene TRBJ2-7; 8 bases align to TRBD2. The ends lost 3 bases at V and 7 bases at J; junction bases unmatched: 8. This CDR3 comprises 13 residues. CDR1 and CDR2 from the germline V gene are GTSNPN and SVGIG (reference sequence). The CDR3: CAWSGGARGEQYF. DNA for the CDR3: TGTGCCTGGAGCGGGGGGGCGCGTGGGGAGCAGTACTTC.

The count of this clone is one. The genes are TRBV18 and TRBJ1-5; no clear D gene. The V end was cut by 2 bases, the J end by 0 bases, with 11 bases between. The CDR3 spans 16 residues. Germline assignment: CDR1 KGHSH and CDR2 LQKENI. CDR3 in DNA: TGTGCCAGCTCACCATTTAAACAGTCTAGCAATCAGCCCCAGCATTTT. This gives the protein CASSPFKQSSNQPQHF.

The chain has TRBV3-1 (or the pseudogene TRBV3-2) and TRBJ2-1; tentative D call: TRBD1 (5 bases). This CDR3 has 15 residues. V lost 1 base, J lost 2 bases, and 9 bases lay in between. Looked up from germline, CDR1 is LGHDT and CDR2 is YNNKEL (reference sequence). CDR3 DNA sequence: TGTGCCAGCAGCCAAGGAAAAGGGGCCTACAATGAGCAGTTCTTC. It translates to CASSQGKGAYNEQFF.